This TCR beta chain is drawn from a study of graft-versus-host responses after intestinal transplantation. For the study at large: Tacrolimus and steroids were given for 2 to 4 years to all recipients after anti-thymocyte globulin induction.

Germline V gene lookup returns CDR1 MNHEY and CDR2 SMNVEV (reference sequence). V was clipped by 3 bases and J by 3 bases, with 12 bases between them. This CDR3 is built from 15 residues. TCRdb's copy holds only in-frame clones and misses some; the assay was immunoSEQ multiplex PCR. The repertoire includes roughly 96,000 clones, around nine tenths of them detected once, and around 0.49% sits in the top ten. Notes on this clone: Antigen specificity is unknown.

Study outcomes and limitations: Peak circulating GvH clone levels were associated with early post-transplant HvG declines. Allograft clonal ratios (graft-versus-host to host-versus-graft) were high in patients who had graft-donor T cell macrochimerism.

The chain combines TRBV27 with TRBJ1-3; tentatively, D is TRBD1 (5 bases). The source is a human donor who received an intestinal transplant. Sequencing was performed on unstimulated CD8+ T cells sorted from spleen or lymph node cells, taken before intestinal transplant. DNA for the CDR3: TGTGCCAGCAGTTTTGGCGGGGGAGGTGGAAACACCATATATTTT. Its protein product is CASSFGGGGGNTIYF.